A single T cell receptor (beta chain) is shown here with its context. This table comes from immunoSEQ multiplex PCR, and its TCRdb copy is limited to in-frame clones, with some not included. The sample has approximately 280,000 clones, approximately 85% seen once. The data stem from a study of blood T cell repertoires in COVID-19. Study context: T cells, B-cell-depleted T cells, or PBMCs provided the cDNA or gDNA that served as material.

The CDR3 contains 15 residues. V was pared by 5 bases and J by 4 bases, with 9 bases of the junction left unmatched. Germline CDR1 and CDR2: SEHNR and FQNEAQ (reference sequence). The rearrangement links TRBV7-9 to TRBJ2-3, with 7 bases aligning to TRBD2. This TCR derives from a man aged 45-65 years with active or convalescent COVID-19. Specimen: peripheral blood. In DNA, the CDR3 is TGTGCCAGCAGCCGAGCGCGGGAGAGGGCAGATACGCAGTATTTT. It translates to CASSRARERADTQYF.